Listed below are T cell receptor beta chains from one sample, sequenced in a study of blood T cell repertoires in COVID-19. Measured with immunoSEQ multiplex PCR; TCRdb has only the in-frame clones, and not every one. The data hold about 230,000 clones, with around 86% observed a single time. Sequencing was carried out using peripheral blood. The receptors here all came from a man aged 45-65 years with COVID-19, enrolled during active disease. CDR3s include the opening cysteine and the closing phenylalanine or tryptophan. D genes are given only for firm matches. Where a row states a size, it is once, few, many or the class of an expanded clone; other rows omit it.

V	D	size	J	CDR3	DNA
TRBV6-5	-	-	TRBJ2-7	CASSSTGYGSYEQYF	TGTGCCAGCAGTTCCACAGGGTATGGCTCCTACGAGCAGTACTTC
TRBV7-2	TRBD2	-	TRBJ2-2	CASSSQGPGLAGAGELFF	TGTGCCAGCAGCTCCCAGGGTCCGGGACTAGCGGGAGCCGGGGAGCTGTTTTTT
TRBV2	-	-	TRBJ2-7	CASKSYSYEQYF	TGTGCCAGCAAAAGCTATTCCTACGAGCAGTACTTC
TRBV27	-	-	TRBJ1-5	CASRPLGDQPQHF	TGTGCCAGCCGGCCCCTGGGCGATCAGCCCCAGCATTTT
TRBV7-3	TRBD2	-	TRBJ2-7	CASSLTSGERYEQYF	TGTGCCAGCAGCTTGACTAGCGGGGAAAGATACGAGCAGTACTTC
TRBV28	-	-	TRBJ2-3	CASGQDSSTDTQYF	TGTGCCAGCGGGCAGGACTCTAGCACAGATACGCAGTATTTT
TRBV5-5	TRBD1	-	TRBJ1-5	CASSRTGDSNQPQHF	TGTGCCAGCAGCCGGACAGGAGATAGCAATCAGCCCCAGCATTTT
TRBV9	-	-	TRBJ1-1	CASSVSGVTEAFF	TGTGCCAGCAGCGTCTCGGGGGTCACTGAAGCTTTCTTT
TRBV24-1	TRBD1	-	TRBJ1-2	CATIPPGDRVDYGYTF	TGTGCCACCATCCCGCCTGGGGACAGGGTTGACTATGGCTACACCTTC
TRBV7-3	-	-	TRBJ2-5	CASSLTGWRGGETQYF	TGTGCCAGCAGCTTAACTGGCTGGAGGGGAGGAGAGACCCAGTACTTC
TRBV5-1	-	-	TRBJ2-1	CASSLGAPDEQFF	TGCGCCAGCAGCTTGGGGGCGCCCGACGAGCAGTTCTTC
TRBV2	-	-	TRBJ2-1	CARAKSGGDRYNEQFF	TGTGCCAGAGCCAAAAGTGGCGGGGACCGATACAATGAGCAGTTCTTC
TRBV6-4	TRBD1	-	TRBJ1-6	CASSQTGQGDSPLHF	TGTGCCAGCAGCCAAACCGGACAGGGAGATTCACCCCTCCACTTT
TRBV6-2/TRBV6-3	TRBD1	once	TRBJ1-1	CASSQTGAPEAFF	TGTGCCAGCAGTCAGACAGGGGCCCCTGAAGCTTTCTTT
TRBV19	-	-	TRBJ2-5	CASSKGWGTQYF	TGTGCCAGTAGTAAGGGGTGGGGGACCCAGTACTTC
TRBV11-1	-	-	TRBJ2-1	CASSLSYLPSNEQFF	TGTGCCAGCAGCTTAAGCTACCTACCGAGCAATGAGCAGTTCTTC
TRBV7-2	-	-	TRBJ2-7	CASSLPGTPYEQYF	TGTGCCAGCAGCTTACCCGGGACACCCTACGAGCAGTACTTC
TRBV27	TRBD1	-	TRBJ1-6	CASSPRQGDESPLHF	TGTGCCAGCAGTCCAAGACAGGGGGATGAATCACCCCTCCACTTT
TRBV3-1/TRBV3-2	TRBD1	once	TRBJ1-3	CASSRQGAAGNTIYF	TGTGCCAGCAGCCGACAGGGGGCAGCCGGAAACACCATATATTTT
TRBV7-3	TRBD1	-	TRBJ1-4	CASSCIPTGWWEKLFF	TGTGCCAGCAGTTGCATACCGACAGGGTGGTGGGAAAAACTGTTTTTT
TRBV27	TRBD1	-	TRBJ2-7	CASSFRGREQYF	TGTGCCAGCAGTTTCAGGGGGCGAGAGCAGTACTTC
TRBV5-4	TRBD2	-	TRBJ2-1	CASSFAGGPGEQFF	TGTGCCAGCAGCTTCGCGGGGGGGCCCGGAGAGCAGTTCTTC
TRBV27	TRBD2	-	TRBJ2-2	CASSLVGTSGVLAGELFF	TGTGCCAGCAGTTTAGTGGGGACTAGCGGGGTGCTGGCCGGGGAGCTGTTTTTT
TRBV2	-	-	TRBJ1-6	CASRTAPNSPLHF	TGTGCCAGCCGGACAGCACCCAATTCACCCCTCCACTTT
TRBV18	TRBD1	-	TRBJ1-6	CASSPSWDRFDSPLHF	TGTGCCAGCTCACCAAGTTGGGACAGATTTGATTCACCCCTCCACTTT
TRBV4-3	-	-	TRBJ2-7	CASSQQSTGGVHEQYF	TGCGCCAGCAGCCAACAAAGCACGGGCGGGGTTCACGAGCAGTACTTC
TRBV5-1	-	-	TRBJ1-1	CASSFQGQNTEAFF	TGCGCCAGCAGCTTCCAAGGACAGAACACTGAAGCTTTCTTT
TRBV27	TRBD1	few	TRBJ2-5	CASSPNRDRAQETQYF	TGTGCCAGCAGTCCCAACCGGGACAGGGCCCAAGAGACCCAGTACTTC
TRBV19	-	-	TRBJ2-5	CASSIDGTPAARSQYF	TGTGCCAGTAGTATAGACGGGACACCAGCCGCGAGGTCCCAGTACTTC
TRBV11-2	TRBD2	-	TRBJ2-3	CASSAGRGLAGHSTDTQYF	TGTGCCAGCAGCGCCGGCCGAGGACTAGCGGGTCATAGCACAGATACGCAGTATTTT